This TCR beta chain was obtained from a study of T cells in women clearing cervical HPV infection. Notes on this clone: The CDR3 end is not reached by the read, which stops 3 residues before it; the germline J gene fills it in.

TCRdb's table, derived via immunoSEQ multiplex PCR, lists solely in-frame clones and lacks some. Its table records about 15,000 clones. The CDR3 consists of 16 residues. Trimming at V came to 5 bases and at J to 2 bases, leaving 8 bases not matched to a gene. The rearrangement uses TRBV12-3 or TRBV12-4 and TRBJ2-1; TRBD1 matches 8 bases. Sequencing used blood buffy coat. The clonotype comes from a woman aged 18-70 years with a cervical HPV16 infection that either progressed to CIN3+ or cleared (not recorded which). The DNA read from the CDR3 is TGTGCCAGCAGTCCAGGGGGCAGAATACCCTACAATGAG. Its translation: CASSPGGRIPYNE. The whole CDR3 protein reads CASSPGGRIPYNEQFF.